The 5 T cell receptor beta chains presented below share a single source sample, sequenced in a study of T cells in Graves' hyperthyroidism and ophthalmopathy. RNA transcripts served as the template for amplifying TCR beta CDR3 regions. The primer set for the first-round RT-PCR of the TCR CDR3 was HTBI. One entry per CDR3 protein results from TCRdb running MiXCR on the multiplex PCR reads. The data hold a few hundred thousand distinct CDR3 sequences, with approximately 15% observed a single time. Source material: blood. The origin of the receptors is a woman in her 30s with Graves' hyperthyroidism that later progressed to Graves' ophthalmopathy.

As to this clonotype: A much bigger clone sits one base away, suggesting this may be a read error. The CDR3 bases are TGTGCCAGCAGTTACGACACCGGGGAGCTGTTTTTT. The encoded protein is CASSYDTGELFF. This chain connects TRBV6-6 to TRBJ2-2; D gene ambiguous. V lost 2 bases, J lost 3 bases, and 1 base lay in between. Germline V lookup: CDR1 MNHNY, CDR2 SVGAGI (reference sequence). The CDR3 is made up of 12 amino acids.

In this sample, this clonotype turned up many times. The chain joins TRBV12-5 to TRBJ2-7; D gene unclear. V was shortened by 0 bases and J by 3 bases, with 9 bases between the two germline ends. Per germline, CDR1 LGHNT and CDR2 FRNRAP. The CDR3 runs to 14 residues. The CDR3 DNA reads TGTGCTAGTGGTTTGGTAGGGCCCAACTACGAGCAGTACTTC. Its translation is CASGLVGPNYEQYF.

Concerning this clonotype itself: A read error is possible here, since a much larger clone lies one base away. The chain links TRBV9 to TRBJ1-1; 7 bases align to TRBD1. This CDR3 has 16 residues. After removal of 0 bases from V and 3 bases from J, the junction contained 8 bases not matched to a gene. Germline CDR1 SGDLS, CDR2 YYNGEE. The CDR3 protein is CASSVGVQGGDTEAFF. CDR3 bases: TGTGCCAGCAGCGTAGGTGTCCAGGGGGGGGACACTGAAGCTTTCTTT.

This clonotype has ten or more counts. The V gene is TRBV7-9, the J gene TRBJ2-7; 12 nucleotides agree with TRBD1. CDR1 and CDR2 (germline): SEHNR, FQNEAQ (reference sequence). The V and J ends lost 0 bases and 5 bases, in that order; junction bases with no gene match: 8. The CDR3 is 17 residues long. CDR3 in amino acids: CASSLAGGDRGPHEQYF. The CDR3 bases are TGTGCCAGCAGCTTAGCGGGAGGGGACAGGGGGCCCCACGAGCAGTACTTC.

This clonotype was observed many times. The chain's CDR3 is CASSFGGPYNEQFF. The CDR3 nucleotides are TGTGCCAGCAGTTTCGGGGGGCCCTACAATGAGCAGTTCTTC. The V call is TRBV28, the J call TRBJ2-1; maybe TRBD2 (7 bases). This CDR3 has 14 amino acids. The germline V gene encodes CDR1 MDHEN and CDR2 SYDVKM. Trimming removed 3 bases at V and 2 bases at J, with 8 bases between.